A few counts support the clone carrying this TCR beta chain. TCRbeta library preparation incorporated unique molecular identifiers. TCRdb re-called the PCR reads through MiXCR, storing one row per CDR3 protein. The sample contains about 400,000 distinct CDR3 sequences, around 16% of which appear only once. This sample was taken from a study of T-cell reconstitution after alpha-beta-depleted transplantation in children. This CDR3 comprises 15 residues. Germline V gene data show CDR1 as MNHNS and CDR2 as SASEGT. Trimming pared 4 bases from V and 3 bases from J, leaving 16 bases between. This material consisted of PBMCs, mostly from graft donor cells, taken 360 days after TCRalphabeta/CD19-depleted stem cell transplant. This sequence was found in a boy in the first two years of life who had a stem cell transplant for Wiskott-Aldrich syndrome, so the T cells may come from the graft donor. The chain carries TRBV6-1 and TRBJ2-7; D gene unclear. This CDR3 is CASSGRAEPLYEQYF. Here the CDR3 DNA reads TGTGCCAGCAGTGGGCGTGCAGAACCTCTCTACGAGCAGTACTTC.